This T cell receptor beta chain was captured in a study of neurological immune-mediated disorders. TCRdb processed the 5' RACE reads anew with MiXCR; each CDR3 protein has one entry. This table holds 50,000 to 60,000 distinct CDR3 sequences, roughly 17% found once. V gave up 5 bases and J gave up 4 bases; unmatched junction bases: 25. The germline CDR1 and CDR2 sequences are DFQATT and SNEGSKA (reference sequence). This CDR3 comprises 20 residues. This clonotype was seen at least ten times. The source material was PBMCs. This TCR was recovered from a man aged 55 to 70 in good health. The J gene is TRBJ2-1, the V gene TRBV20-1, with 8 bases aligning to TRBD1. This chain's CDR3 is CSASKRPGQDFALTYNEQFF. The CDR3 DNA reads TGCAGTGCTTCCAAACGCCCGGGACAGGACTTTGCCCTAACTTACAATGAGCAGTTCTTC.